This T cell receptor beta chain was profiled in a study of radiation and T cells in renal cell carcinoma. Broader study findings: Pretreatment tumor biopsies were lacking, so baseline clonotypes are unknown.

On this clone: Its specificity is unknown.

Assay: immunoSEQ multiplex PCR; the TCRdb copy retains only in-frame clones and omits some. The sample records 150,000 to 160,000 clones, about 87% being singletons. As to time point: blood 2 weeks post-SBRT. As for treatment: 15 Gy SBRT to primary tumor, nephrectomy 4 weeks later. V lost 5 bases and J lost 7, with 8 bases in between. Germline V gene data show CDR1 as SGHVS and CDR2 as FNYEAQ. The CDR3 totals 12 residues. The chain combines TRBV7-6 with TRBJ2-2; D possibly corresponds to TRBD2 (5 bases). The sequence was collected from a woman aged 45-65 years with renal cell carcinoma. This sample comprised blood, obtained from a patient whose treatment included radiotherapy and nephrectomy. CDR3 protein: CASSPGIGELFF. CDR3 nucleotide sequence: TGTGCCAGCAGCCCGGGAATCGGGGAGCTGTTTTTT.